This TCR beta chain was found in a study of blood T cells in healthy people across ages. Study-level points and caveats: A strong correlation was found between TCR beta diversity and the percentage of naive T cells.

Trimming removed 3 bases from V and 8 bases from J, with 20 bases in between. This CDR3 is built from 16 residues. Caucasian, healthy and from Russia, the donors were aged between about 6 and 90. Every sample yielded at least 6.5 million isolated PBMCs. This clonotype was observed a few times. Its antigen remains unidentified. Alongside a J-beta primer mix, a sample-barcoded 5' primer served in a second PCR lasting roughly 7 to 11 cycles. TCRdb called the 5' RACE reads again in MiXCR, with one record for every CDR3 protein. The sample has some 1.5 million distinct CDR3 sequences, 28% seen once. The specimen sequenced was blood. The chain employs TRBV12-3 or TRBV12-4 and TRBJ2-1; D may correspond to TRBD1 or TRBD2 (5 bases each). The sequence was obtained from a woman aged 25 to 39 in good health. CDR3 amino acids: CASSLGTAPPGDEQFF. The CDR3 bases are TGTGCCAGCAGTTTGGGGACCGCCCCTCCCGGGGATGAGCAGTTCTTC.